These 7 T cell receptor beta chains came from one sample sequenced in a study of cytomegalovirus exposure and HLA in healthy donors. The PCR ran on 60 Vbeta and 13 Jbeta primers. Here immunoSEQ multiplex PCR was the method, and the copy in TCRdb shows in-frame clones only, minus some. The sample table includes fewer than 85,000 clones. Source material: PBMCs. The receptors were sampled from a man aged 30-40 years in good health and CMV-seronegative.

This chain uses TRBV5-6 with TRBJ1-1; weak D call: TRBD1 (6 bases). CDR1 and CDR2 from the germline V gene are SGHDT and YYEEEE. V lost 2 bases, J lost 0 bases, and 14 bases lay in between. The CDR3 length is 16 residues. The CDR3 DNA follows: TGTGCCAGCAGCTTCACGGGGGGGACAATGAACACTGAAGCTTTCTTT. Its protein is CASSFTGGTMNTEAFF. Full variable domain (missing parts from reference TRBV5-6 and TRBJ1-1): DAGVTQSPTHLIKTRGQQVTLRCSPKSGHDTVSWYQQALGQGPQFIFQYYEEEERQRGNFPDRFSGHQFPNYSSELNVNALLLGDSALYLCASSFTGGTMNTEAFFGQGTRLTVV.

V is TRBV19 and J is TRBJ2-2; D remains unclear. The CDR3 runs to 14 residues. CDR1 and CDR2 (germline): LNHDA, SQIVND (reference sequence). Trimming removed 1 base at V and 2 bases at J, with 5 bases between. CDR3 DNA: TGTGCCAGTAGTATAGGGAGTAACACCGGGGAGCTGTTTTTT. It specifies CASSIGSNTGELFF. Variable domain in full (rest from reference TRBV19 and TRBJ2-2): DGGITQSPKYLFRKEGQNVTLSCEQNLNHDAMYWYRQDPGQGLRLIYYSQIVNDFQKGDIAEGYSVSREKKESFPLTVTSAQKNPTAFYLCASSIGSNTGELFFGEGSRLTVL.

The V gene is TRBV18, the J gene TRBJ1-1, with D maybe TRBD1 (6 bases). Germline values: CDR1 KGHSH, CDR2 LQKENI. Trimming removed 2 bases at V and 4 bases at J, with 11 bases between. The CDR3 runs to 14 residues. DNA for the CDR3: TGTGCCAGCTCACCAGTAAGGGGGGGCACTGAAGCTTTCTTT. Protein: CASSPVRGGTEAFF.

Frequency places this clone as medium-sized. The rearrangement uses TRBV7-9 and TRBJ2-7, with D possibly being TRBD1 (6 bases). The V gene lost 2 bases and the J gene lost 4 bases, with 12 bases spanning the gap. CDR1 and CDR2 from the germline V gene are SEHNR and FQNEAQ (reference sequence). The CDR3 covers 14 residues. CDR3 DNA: TGTGCCAGCAGCTTAACCAACAGGGAGTACGAGCAGTACTTC. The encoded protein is CASSLTNREYEQYF.

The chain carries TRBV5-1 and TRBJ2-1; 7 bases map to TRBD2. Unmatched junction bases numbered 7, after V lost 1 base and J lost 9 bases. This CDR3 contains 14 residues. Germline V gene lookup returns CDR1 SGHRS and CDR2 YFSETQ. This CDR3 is CASSLRSGGGEQFF. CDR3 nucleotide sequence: TGCGCCAGCAGCTTGAGGTCGGGGGGTGGTGAGCAGTTCTTC.

The DNA of the CDR3 is TGCACCAGCAGCCGGGAGACAAATTACGAGCAGTACTTC. This translates into CTSSRETNYEQYF. The chain recombines TRBV1 with TRBJ2-7; the D call in the table, TRBD2, was not verified against the DNA. TRBV1 is shown as a pseudogene. The length of the CDR3 is 13 residues.

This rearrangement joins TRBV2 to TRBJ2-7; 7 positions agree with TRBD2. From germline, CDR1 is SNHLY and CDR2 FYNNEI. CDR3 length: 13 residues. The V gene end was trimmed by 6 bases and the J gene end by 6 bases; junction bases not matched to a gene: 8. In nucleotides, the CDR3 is TGTGCCAGCAGCGGACCCCGGGAGGCCGAGCAGTACTTC. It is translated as CASSGPREAEQYF.